These 30 T cell receptor beta chains were all obtained from the same sample, sequenced in a study of post-analysis software for immune sequencing data. The library was made from cDNA and included unique molecular identifiers. Via MiXCR, TCRdb re-called the PCR reads, giving one row per CDR3 protein. The sample has approximately 770,000 distinct CDR3 sequences; about 43% are singletons. Study results and caveats: Roughly 5 TRBV segments, TRBV5-6, TRBV5-1 and TRBV20-1 among them, were found more frequent in patients than controls.

These receptors are not linked to any known antigen. The specimen sequenced was blood. The receptors originated from a girl aged 5 to 17 with multiple sclerosis.

The genes are TRBV5-1 and TRBJ1-2; D gene uncertain. The germline CDR1 and CDR2 sequences are SGHRS and YFSETQ. The V and J ends lost 0 bases and 0 bases respectively, with 9 bases between them. The CDR3 covers 15 residues. CDR3 sequence reads: CASSLEPGTNYGYTF. The CDR3 nucleotides are TGCGCCAGCAGCTTGGAGCCGGGGACTAACTATGGCTACACCTTC.

The gene calls are TRBV20-1 and TRBJ2-7, with D possibly being TRBD1 or TRBD2 (5 bases each). CDR1 and CDR2 (germline): DFQATT, SNEGSKA (reference sequence). The CDR3 runs to 16 residues. Trimming removed 3 bases from V and 2 bases from J, with 20 bases in between. The CDR3 protein is CSARPDPGTATYEQYF. The CDR3 DNA reads TGCAGTGCTAGGCCCGATCCCGGGACGGCGACCTACGAGCAGTACTTC.

This chain uses TRBV7-3 with TRBJ2-1; D is unclear. The germline CDR1 and CDR2 sequences are SGHTA and FQGTGA. The CDR3 runs to 14 residues. V dropped 4 bases and J dropped 3 bases, with 10 bases sitting between them. CDR3: CASSSTQHYNEQFF. Here the CDR3 DNA reads TGTGCCAGCAGCTCCACCCAACACTACAATGAGCAGTTCTTC.

The V gene is TRBV25-1, the J gene TRBJ2-1; D not resolved. Germline CDR1 MGHDK, CDR2 SYGVNS. This CDR3 has 13 amino acids. Trimming removed 0 bases from V and 8 bases from J, with 8 bases in between. In DNA form, the CDR3 reads TGTGCCAGCAGTGAATACCCGTGGGATGAGCAGTTCTTC. Its translation is CASSEYPWDEQFF.

Comment on this clonotype: One end of the junction does not line up with germline, which may come from a read error. V and J are TRBV29-1 and TRBJ1-4; possible D gene TRBD1, 6 bases. CDR1 SQVTM and CDR2 ANQGSEA come from the germline V gene. The CDR3 runs 14 residues. This chain's CDR3 is CSVVVRTADEKRFF. The CDR3 nucleotides are TGCAGCGTTGTCGTGAGGACAGCCGATGAAAAACGGTTTTTT.

The chain combines TRBV3-1 with TRBJ2-1; TRBD2 agrees at 8 bases. The CDR3 has 15 residues. Germline V CDR1 and CDR2: LGHDT, YNNKEL (reference sequence). Losses at the gene ends were 4 bases for V and 12 bases for J; bases not matched to a gene: 14. In DNA form, the CDR3 reads TGTGCCAGCAGCCTCCCCCGGCTAGCGGGCAGGGGGCAGTTCTTC. It translates to CASSLPRLAGRGQFF.

This clonotype has only a few counts. V and J are TRBV24-1 and TRBJ2-3; D is possibly TRBD1 (5 bases). Germline-derived CDR1 and CDR2 are KGHDR and SFDVKD. V lost 3 bases and J 4 bases, leaving 10 bases between the germline ends. CDR3 length: 14 residues. DNA for the CDR3: TGTGCCACCAGTGATCTCAGGGATCCAGATACGCAGTATTTT. Protein sequence: CATSDLRDPDTQYF.

This clonotype was seen just once. The chain carries TRBV29-1 and TRBJ2-5; D ambiguous. The tail of the sequence fits TRBJ2-7 better, so the J call may be wrong. Germline V CDR1 and CDR2: SQVTM, ANQGSEA. The CDR3 loop spans 13 amino acids. The CDR3 reads CSVGQPWAYEQYF. Written as DNA, the CDR3 is TGCAGCGTGGGCCAGCCCTGGGCCTACGAGCAGTACTTC.

The V call is TRBV13, the J call TRBJ2-7; D is perhaps TRBD2 (6 bases). V shed 6 bases and J shed 5 bases, with 11 bases lying between them. Germline V gives CDR1 PRHDT, CDR2 FYEKMQ (reference sequence). The CDR3 is 12 amino acids. For the CDR3, the DNA is TGTGCCAGCAGTTTGGAGGGAAACGAGCAGTACTTC. Amino acid sequence: CASSLEGNEQYF.

This chain connects TRBV20-1 to TRBJ2-7; 7 nucleotides line up with TRBD1. J lost 0 bases, V lost 1 base, and 6 bases had no gene match. CDR3 size: 15 residues. Germline V lookup: CDR1 DFQATT, CDR2 SNEGSKA (reference sequence). CDR3 in DNA: TGCAGTGCTAGAGTCGCCGGGACAGACTCCTACGAGCAGTACTTC. Its translation is CSARVAGTDSYEQYF.

The DNA of the CDR3 is TGTGCCAGCAGCTGGGACACCGAGAACACTGAAGCTTTCTTT. It is translated as CASSWDTENTEAFF. The chain links TRBV6-1 to TRBJ1-1; perhaps TRBD1 as D (6 bases). From germline, CDR1 is MNHNS and CDR2 SASEGT. CDR3 size: 14 residues. With 6 bases removed from V and 1 base from J, the gap between germline ends came to 12 bases.

In this sample, this clonotype turned up a few times. The V call is TRBV7-2, the J call TRBJ2-3; possible D gene TRBD1, 7 bases. Germline values: CDR1 SGHTA, CDR2 FQGNSA. With 2 bases removed from V and 0 bases from J, the gap between germline ends came to 18 bases. CDR3 length: 18 residues. This CDR3 is CASSLISQGGSSTDTQYF. The CDR3 DNA is TGTGCCAGCAGCTTAATTTCGCAGGGGGGTAGTAGCACAGATACGCAGTATTTT.

The chain has TRBV21-1 and TRBJ1-6; the table calls TRBD1, which could not be checked here. TRBV21-1 is a pseudogene locus. This CDR3 is built from 16 residues. The CDR3 region is CASSKAGQGSVSPLHF. The CDR3 DNA sequence: TGTGCCAGCAGCAAAGCGGGACAGGGGTCGGTTTCACCCCTCCACTTT.

This chain connects TRBV7-2 to TRBJ2-4, with 10 bases identical to TRBD2. The DNA end favors TRBJ2-7, so the J call may be wrong. Germline V gene sequence: CDR1 SGHTA, CDR2 FQGNSA. The CDR3 runs 14 residues. CDR3 nucleotide sequence: TGTGCCAGCAGCATGGAACTAGCGGGAAACGAGCAGTACTTC. Amino acids: CASSMELAGNEQYF.

The chain combines TRBV18 with TRBJ1-1, with D hard to call. The V gene's germline CDR1 is KGHSH and CDR2 LQKENI. V was clipped by 0 bases and J by 10 bases, with 12 bases between them. The CDR3 has 13 residues. The CDR3 sequence is CASSPPGSNGAFF. Here the CDR3 DNA reads TGTGCCAGCTCACCACCTGGGTCCAATGGAGCTTTCTTT.

The genes are TRBV20-1 and TRBJ2-3; D not resolved. CDR1 is DFQATT, CDR2 SNEGSKA, per germline (reference sequence). This CDR3 has 18 amino acids. V was clipped by 0 bases and J by 2 bases, with 21 bases between them. DNA for the CDR3: TGCAGTGCTAGAGATCAACGCGCAGGAGCCCTTCCCACAGATACGCAGTATTTT. Protein sequence: CSARDQRAGALPTDTQYF.

The J gene is TRBJ2-1, the V gene TRBV6-2 or TRBV6-3; D tentatively reads TRBD1 or TRBD2 (5 bases each). V lost 6 bases and J lost 6, with 9 bases in between. CDR3 size: 12 residues. CDR1 and CDR2 from the germline V gene are MNHEY and SVGEGT. The CDR3 DNA sequence: TGTGCCAGCAGGGGGACCTTCAATGAGCAGTTCTTC. Translation: CASRGTFNEQFF.

This clonotype occurred a few times. J is TRBJ2-3 and V is TRBV29-1; D assignment may be TRBD1 or TRBD2 (5 bases each). Trimming stripped 6 bases from V and 5 bases from J, with 9 bases between. Germline CDR1 is SQVTM and CDR2 is ANQGSEA. The CDR3 is 11 amino acids. The CDR3 spells CSVGRRDTQYF. CDR3 in DNA: TGCAGCGTGGGACGGAGAGATACGCAGTATTTT.

The count of this clonotype is one. The chain uses TRBV20-1 and TRBJ2-5, with TRBD2 matching 16 bases. Germline V gene data show CDR1 as DFQATT and CDR2 as SNEGSKA (reference sequence). The CDR3 extends over 14 amino acids. The CDR3 here is CSLGTSGRGETQYF. The CDR3, as DNA: TGCAGCCTCGGGACTAGCGGGAGGGGGGAGACCCAGTACTTC.

There are a few counts of this clonotype. The CDR3 spells CASSLEQEQNIQYF. The CDR3 DNA is TGTGCCAGCAGTTTGGAACAGGAGCAAAACATTCAGTACTTC. The rearrangement uses TRBV12-3 or TRBV12-4 and TRBJ2-4, with D possibly being TRBD1 (5 bases). This CDR3 comprises 14 residues. Trimming cost V 3 bases and J 5 bases, with 11 bases left between them.

In this sample, this clonotype turned up a few times. V usage is TRBV7-8 and J usage is TRBJ2-5; perhaps TRBD1 as D (6 bases). This CDR3 has 14 amino acids. V lost 4 bases to trimming and J lost 5 bases, with 14 bases between them. Germline V gives CDR1 SGHVS, CDR2 FQNEAQ. Here the CDR3 DNA reads TGTGCCAGCAGCTCATCAGGGGCCACGGAGACCCAGTACTTC. Residues: CASSSSGATETQYF. Using reference TRBV7-8 and TRBJ2-5 for the parts outside the CDR3, the full variable domain is GAGVSQSPRYKVAKRGQDVALRCDPISGHVSLFWYQQALGQGPEFLTYFQNEAQLDKSGLPSDRFFAERPEGSVSTLKIQRTQQEDSAVYLCASSSSGATETQYFGPGTRLLVL.

This chain joins TRBV28 and TRBJ2-1, with no clear D. CDR1 is MDHEN and CDR2 is SYDVKM in the germline V gene. Trimming took 8 bases from V and 0 from J, leaving 14 bases between them. The CDR3 totals 15 residues. CDR3 in DNA: TGTGCCAGCGCAATCTGGGGAAGCTCCTACAATGAGCAGTTCTTC. Protein product: CASAIWGSSYNEQFF.

This clonotype was seen only a few times. The chain couples TRBV7-2 to TRBJ2-1, with 13 bases aligning to TRBD2. With V trimmed by 5 bases and J by 3 bases, 4 bases remained unmatched. Germline V gene sequence: CDR1 SGHTA, CDR2 FQGNSA. This CDR3 has 16 residues. CDR3 DNA sequence: TGTGCCAGCAGCACCCGACTAGCGGGAGGCTACAATGAGCAGTTCTTC. Its translation: CASSTRLAGGYNEQFF.

As regards this clonotype: At one of its ends the junction is not consistent with the germline gene, which may arise from a read error. The J gene is TRBJ2-7, the V gene TRBV4-2; maybe TRBD2 (6 bases). This CDR3 has 15 amino acids. Germline CDR1 and CDR2: LGHNA and YNFKEQ. CDR3 nucleotides: TGTGCCTGCAGCCAAGAAGACGGGAGACGGTACGAGCAGTACTTC. Translated: CACSQEDGRRYEQYF.

The chain carries TRBV5-1 and TRBJ2-1; 16 bases fit TRBD2. J lost 8 bases, V lost 4 bases, and 12 bases had no gene match. The germline gives CDR1 SGHRS, CDR2 YFSETQ. The CDR3 is 18 amino acids. CDR3 sequence: CASSHGSGLAGGVDEQFF. CDR3 coding DNA: TGCGCCAGCAGCCACGGATCGGGACTAGCGGGAGGGGTCGATGAGCAGTTCTTC.

The chain combines TRBV15 with TRBJ2-1; TRBD1 might be the D (5 bases). This CDR3 comprises 13 residues. Deletions cut 3 bases from V and 9 bases from J, with 12 bases between. In germline, CDR1 is LNHNV, CDR2 YYDKDF (reference sequence). Here the CDR3 DNA reads TGTGCCACCAGCAGGACAGTGAATTTTGAGCAGTTCTTC. Translation gives CATSRTVNFEQFF.

This chain uses TRBV7-2 with TRBJ2-7, with TRBD2 as a possible D gene (6 bases). The V gene lost 4 bases and the J gene lost 5 bases, with 24 bases spanning the gap. The CDR3 is 17 amino acids. In germline, CDR1 is SGHTA, CDR2 FQGNSA. The CDR3 DNA is TGTGCCAGCAGCTCCGGTCGGGGTGGGGGGAGGTTCAACGAGCAGTACTTC. Its translation is CASSSGRGGGRFNEQYF.

This clonotype was picked up a small number of times. The rearrangement uses TRBV14 and TRBJ1-2, with D unclear. Germline assignment: CDR1 SGHDN and CDR2 FVKESK. The ends were cut back, 1 base at V and 8 bases at J, with 8 bases in the middle. The CDR3 is 12 residues long. In nucleotides, the CDR3 is TGTGCCAGCAGCCAAGGAACAATAGGCTACACCTTC. It encodes CASSQGTIGYTF. Combining the CDR3 with reference TRBV14 and TRBJ1-2 gives the whole variable domain EAGVTQFPSHSVIEKGQTVTLRCDPISGHDNLYWYRRVMGKEIKFLLHFVKESKQDESGMPNNRFLAERTGGTYSTLKVQPAELEDSGVYFCASSQGTIGYTFGSGTRLTVV.

CDR3 sequence reads: CASSFREGAPGRYF. The CDR3 DNA follows: TGTGCCAGCAGTTTTAGAGAAGGGGCCCCAGGTCGGTACTTC. The chain carries TRBV12-3 or TRBV12-4 and TRBJ2-7; D might be TRBD1 (5 bases). The CDR3 spans 14 residues. The V and J ends lost 3 bases and 12 bases respectively, with 21 bases between them.

This clonotype was seen more than once but under ten times. The chain links TRBV12-3 or TRBV12-4 to TRBJ1-1, with D possibly being TRBD1 (5 bases). CDR3 length: 13 residues. V lost 3 bases and J 12 bases, leaving 17 bases between the germline ends. CDR3 nucleotide sequence: TGTGCCAGCAGTTTCCACCCCAGGGAGAGTCCTTTCTTT. It translates to CASSFHPRESPFF.